The 6 T cell receptor beta chains in this list originate from one sample, sequenced in a study of T cells after yellow fever vaccination. TCRdb processed the 5' RACE reads anew with MiXCR; each CDR3 protein has one entry. The top ten clones hold roughly 18% of a sample with some 350,000 distinct CDR3 sequences, roughly 12% of them seen once. The sequences come from PBMCs, collected on the day of the first yellow fever vaccination. These receptors all come from a man younger than 35 who received the YFV17D yellow fever vaccine.

This clonotype was recorded a few times. This chain connects TRBV4-2 to TRBJ2-7; TRBD2 matches at 10 bases. Germline V lookup: CDR1 LGHNA, CDR2 YNFKEQ. Unmatched junction bases numbered 13, after V lost 2 bases and J lost 6 bases. This CDR3 region has 17 residues. This CDR3 reads CASSQLAGGPPGGEQYF. The CDR3 nucleotides are TGTGCCAGCAGCCAATTAGCGGGGGGACCTCCGGGGGGCGAGCAGTACTTC.

This clonotype occurred many times. The chain employs TRBV5-4 and TRBJ2-2; the match to TRBD2 covers 8 bases. Germline CDR1 and CDR2: SGHNT and YYREEE (reference sequence). The V segment lost 2 bases and the J segment 3 bases; nucleotides outside the gene matches: 3. CDR3 length: 15 amino acids. CDR3: CASSFGGADTGELFF. The CDR3 nucleotides read TGTGCCAGCAGCTTCGGGGGGGCGGACACCGGGGAGCTGTTTTTT. Full variable domain (rest looked up from reference TRBV5-4 and TRBJ2-2): ETGVTQSPTHLIKTRGQQVTLRCSSQSGHNTVSWYQQALGQGPQFIFQYYREEENGRGNFPPRFSGLQFPNYSSELNVNALELDDSALYLCASSFGGADTGELFFGEGSRLTVL.

This clonotype was observed a few times. The rearrangement links TRBV12-3 or TRBV12-4 to TRBJ1-1, with TRBD1 matching 8 bases. The V gene end was trimmed by 6 bases and the J gene end by 6 bases; junction bases not matched to a gene: 9. This CDR3 region has 14 residues. The CDR3 loop is CASSSQGAIAEAFF. The CDR3 DNA sequence: TGTGCCAGCAGCTCTCAGGGGGCTATTGCTGAAGCTTTCTTT.

The V gene is TRBV7-2, the J gene TRBJ1-6; D call uncertain. V lost 5 bases and J 2 bases, leaving 13 bases between the germline ends. The CDR3 length is 16 residues. Germline CDR1 reads SGHTA; CDR2 reads FQGNSA. The CDR3 nucleotides read TGTGCCAGCAGCGAAGCCGTTCACACCTATAATTCACCCCTCCACTTT. Protein: CASSEAVHTYNSPLHF.

V gene TRBV5-6 combines with J gene TRBJ2-7; possible D gene TRBD2, 6 bases. The V gene lost 2 bases and the J gene lost 4 bases, with 13 bases spanning the gap. This CDR3 has 14 residues. Germline V gene sequence: CDR1 SGHDT, CDR2 YYEEEE. The CDR3 sequence: CASSLAPGEYEQYV. The CDR3 DNA is TGTGCCAGCAGCTTAGCCCCGGGGGAATACGAGCAGTACGTC.

This clonotype was seen a handful of times. The chain joins TRBV5-1 to TRBJ1-2; D is perhaps TRBD1 (6 bases). CDR1 and CDR2 (germline): SGHRS, YFSETQ. V was pared by 6 bases and J by 4 bases, with 16 bases between. The CDR3 has 14 amino acids. CDR3 nucleotide sequence: TGCGCCAGCAAACTCGGGGGGCCCTCCTATGGCTACACCTTC. Translating it yields CASKLGGPSYGYTF.